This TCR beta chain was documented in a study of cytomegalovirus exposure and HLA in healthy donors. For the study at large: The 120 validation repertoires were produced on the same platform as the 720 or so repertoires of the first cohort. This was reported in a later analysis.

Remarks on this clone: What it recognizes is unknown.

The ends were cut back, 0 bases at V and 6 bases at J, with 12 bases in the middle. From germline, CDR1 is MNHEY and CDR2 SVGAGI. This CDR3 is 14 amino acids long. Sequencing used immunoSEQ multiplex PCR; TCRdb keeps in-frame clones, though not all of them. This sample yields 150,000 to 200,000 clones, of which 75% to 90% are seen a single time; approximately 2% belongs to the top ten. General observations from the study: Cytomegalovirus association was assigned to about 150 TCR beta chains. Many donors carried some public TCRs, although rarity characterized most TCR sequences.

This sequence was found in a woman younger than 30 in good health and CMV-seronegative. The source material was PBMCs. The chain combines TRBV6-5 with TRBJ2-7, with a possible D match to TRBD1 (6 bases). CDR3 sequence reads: CASSYSLTGSEQYF. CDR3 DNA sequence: TGTGCCAGCAGTTACTCCCTCACAGGGTCCGAGCAGTACTTC.